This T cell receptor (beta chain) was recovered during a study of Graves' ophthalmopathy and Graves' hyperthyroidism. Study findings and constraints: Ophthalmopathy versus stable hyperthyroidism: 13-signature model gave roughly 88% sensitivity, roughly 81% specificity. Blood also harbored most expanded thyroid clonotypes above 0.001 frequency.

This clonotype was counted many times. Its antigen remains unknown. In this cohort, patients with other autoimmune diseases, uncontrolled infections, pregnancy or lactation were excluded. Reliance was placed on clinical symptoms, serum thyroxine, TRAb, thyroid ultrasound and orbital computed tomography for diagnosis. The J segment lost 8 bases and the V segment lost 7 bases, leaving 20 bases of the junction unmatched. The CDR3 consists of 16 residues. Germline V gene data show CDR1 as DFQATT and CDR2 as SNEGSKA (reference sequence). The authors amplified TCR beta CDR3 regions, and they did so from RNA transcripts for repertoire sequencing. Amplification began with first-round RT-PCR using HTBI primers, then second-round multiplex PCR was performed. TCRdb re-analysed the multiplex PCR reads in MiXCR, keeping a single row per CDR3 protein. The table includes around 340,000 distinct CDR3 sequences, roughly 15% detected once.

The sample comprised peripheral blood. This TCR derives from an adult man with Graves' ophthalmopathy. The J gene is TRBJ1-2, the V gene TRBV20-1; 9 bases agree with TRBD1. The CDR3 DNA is TGCAGTGTTTCCCCGGGACAGGGCCGATCTGAGAAAGGCTACACCTTC. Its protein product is CSVSPGQGRSEKGYTF.